These 18 T cell receptor beta chains were sequenced from one sample in a study of shared clonotypes between healthy human individuals (dated by TCRdb to 2020 to 2021). The library was generated by the immunoSEQ multiplex PCR assay. TCRdb provides this immuneACCESS table in a form limited to in-frame rearrangements. Some clones are lacking; in checked studies, under half of them reflect an unresolved V gene, and why the rest are absent is not known. For this sample there are approximately 2,000,000 clones; just under 95% appear just once. The ten largest clonotypes hold 0.37% of the sample. The sequencing input was naive CD4+ T cells from PBMCs. The sample's cell subset or site, from its label and the paper: CD45RA+ positively selected. These receptors were collected from a man in his late teens or twenties in good health. Some clones in this sample may be carry-over from other donors' samples.

The CDR3 is CAASPRDRGGDTQYF. The DNA of the CDR3 is TGTGCCGCCAGCCCCCGGGACAGGGGAGGAGATACGCAGTATTTT. The chain links TRBV19 to TRBJ2-3; 10 nucleotides match TRBD1. Germline V gene data show CDR1 as LNHDA and CDR2 as SQIVND (reference sequence). After removal of 11 bases from V and 5 bases from J, the junction contained 13 bases not matched to a gene. The CDR3 runs 15 residues.

The rearrangement uses TRBV18 and TRBJ2-7; D is tentatively TRBD1 or TRBD2 (6 bases each). The CDR3 is 16 residues long. V gave up 1 base and J gave up 5 bases, with 18 bases separating them. CDR1 KGHSH and CDR2 LQKENI come from the germline V gene. This CDR3 reads CASSPLLGSGANEQYF. The CDR3 DNA reads TGTGCCAGCTCACCACTCTTAGGCTCGGGGGCGAACGAGCAGTACTTC.

To note about this clone: The sample contains more than one DNA sequence encoding this CDR3. The chain is built from TRBV2 and TRBJ2-1; TRBD2 matches at 11 bases. This CDR3 contains 15 residues. J was trimmed by 4 bases and V by 6 bases; bases with no gene match: 5. The V gene's germline CDR1 is SNHLY and CDR2 FYNNEI. This CDR3 is CASSTGTSGYNEQFF. CDR3 sequence (DNA): TGTGCCAGCAGCACCGGGACTAGCGGTTACAATGAGCAGTTCTTC.

The chain recombines TRBV10-3 with TRBJ2-2, with 9 bases identical to TRBD1. Germline V lookup: CDR1 ENHRY, CDR2 SYGVKD. V shed 2 bases, J shed 6 bases, and the junction held 7 bases outside the gene matches. This CDR3 is 16 amino acids long. This CDR3 is CAISETGQGGAGELFF. The CDR3, as DNA: TGTGCCATCAGTGAGACGGGACAGGGAGGCGCCGGGGAGCTGTTTTTT.

This clone was counted once. The chain joins TRBV9 to TRBJ2-5, with 7 bases lining up with TRBD2. The V segment lost 4 bases and the J segment 5 bases; nucleotides outside the gene matches: 8. The germline V gene has CDR1 SGDLS and CDR2 YYNGEE. The CDR3 runs to 14 residues. The CDR3 spells CASSSTSVGETQYF. The CDR3 DNA follows: TGTGCCAGCAGCTCAACTAGCGTGGGCGAGACCCAGTACTTC.

The chain recombines TRBV9 with TRBJ2-7, with D possibly being TRBD1 (5 bases). CDR3 length equals 16 residues. The V end was cut by 2 bases, the J end by 1 base, with 16 bases between. Germline CDR1 SGDLS, CDR2 YYNGEE. CDR3: CASSVSSTGNSYEQYF. The CDR3 nucleotides read TGTGCCAGCAGCGTCTCCTCAACAGGAAATTCCTACGAGCAGTACTTC.

The chain recombines TRBV28 with TRBJ1-2, with TRBD1 as a possible D gene (6 bases). Germline V gene lookup returns CDR1 MDHEN and CDR2 SYDVKM. Trimming cost V 3 bases and J 6 bases, with 20 bases left between them. The CDR3 loop spans 16 amino acids. This chain's CDR3 is CASSLGGSTGFNGYTF. CDR3 bases: TGTGCCAGCAGTTTGGGGGGGTCTACAGGGTTCAATGGCTACACCTTC.

The CDR3 region is CASSRRQSTDTQYF. For the CDR3, the DNA is TGTGCCAGCAGTCGTAGACAGTCCACAGATACGCAGTATTTT. The V gene is TRBV4-2, the J gene TRBJ2-3, with D tentatively TRBD1 (5 bases). The CDR3 is 14 residues long. The V gene's germline CDR1 is LGHNA and CDR2 YNFKEQ. Trimming took 6 bases from V and 2 from J, leaving 12 bases between them.

V and J are TRBV4-2 and TRBJ1-1; 7 bases are a match to TRBD1. The CDR3 runs to 14 residues. The germline gives CDR1 LGHNA, CDR2 YNFKEQ. V gave up 4 bases and J gave up 5 bases; unmatched junction bases: 7. Here the CDR3 reads CASSPTGRRTEAFF. In nucleotides, the CDR3 is TGTGCCAGCAGCCCGACAGGGCGGAGGACTGAAGCTTTCTTT.

J is TRBJ2-3 and V is TRBV6-5, with 7 bases fitting TRBD1. V trimming: 2 bases; J trimming: 2 bases; junction bases outside the gene matches: 4. The CDR3 runs 15 residues. Germline V gene sequence: CDR1 MNHEY, CDR2 SVGAGI. CDR3 sequence (DNA): TGTGCCAGCAGTTACCGAACAGGGGTCACAGATACGCAGTATTTT. It specifies CASSYRTGVTDTQYF.

V usage is TRBV27 and J usage is TRBJ2-1; 8 bases match TRBD2. This CDR3 has 16 residues. Germline V gene data show CDR1 as MNHEY and CDR2 as SMNVEV (reference sequence). V gave up 4 bases and J gave up 7 bases; unmatched junction bases: 12. In DNA, the CDR3 is TGTGCCAGCAGTTCCCTCGGGGGGGGCTTTATGAATGAGCAGTTCTTC. Its translation is CASSSLGGGFMNEQFF.

The sample holds one count of this clone. J is TRBJ1-5 and V is TRBV27; the D gene is possibly TRBD1 (6 bases). The CDR3 has 17 amino acids. The ends were cut back, 4 bases at V and 1 base at J, with 17 bases in the middle. From germline, CDR1 is MNHEY and CDR2 SMNVEV (reference sequence). This CDR3 is CASSSARTGASNQPQHF. The CDR3 nucleotides are TGTGCCAGCAGTTCAGCACGTACGGGGGCGAGCAATCAGCCCCAGCATTTT.

The J gene is TRBJ1-4, the V gene TRBV2, with 8 bases fitting TRBD1. The CDR3 is made up of 15 amino acids. The germline V gene encodes CDR1 SNHLY and CDR2 FYNNEI. With 0 bases clipped from V and 8 bases from J, the junction kept 5 bases outside the gene matches. CDR3 loop: CASSEARAGGEKLFF. The DNA for the CDR3 is TGTGCCAGCAGTGAAGCGAGGGCAGGGGGCGAAAAACTGTTTTTT.

This clone appeared a few times. This sample includes further DNA sequences coding for the same CDR3. The chain has TRBV5-1 and TRBJ1-1; D is perhaps TRBD1 (5 bases). The V end lost 2 bases, the J end lost 1 base, and 9 bases lay between the germline ends. From germline, CDR1 is SGHRS and CDR2 YFSETQ. The CDR3 length is 14 residues. CDR3 in amino acids: CASSLQTGNTEAFF. In DNA, the CDR3 is TGCGCCAGCAGCTTACAAACAGGGAACACTGAAGCTTTCTTT.

The chain carries TRBV11-2 and TRBJ1-4, with D possibly matching TRBD1 (6 bases). V lost 5 bases and J lost 6, with 19 bases in between. There are 16 residues in the CDR3. Germline loops: CDR1 SGHAT, CDR2 FQNNGV. This CDR3 reads CASSPFGGGVYEKLFF. DNA for the CDR3: TGTGCCAGCAGCCCTTTTGGGGGGGGCGTTTATGAAAAACTGTTTTTT.

The V call is TRBV6-6, the J call TRBJ2-7, with 10 bases identical to TRBD2. Germline CDR1 is MNHNY and CDR2 is SVGAGI (reference sequence). This CDR3 has 13 amino acids. The J segment lost 5 bases and the V segment lost 6 bases, leaving 4 bases of the junction unmatched. The CDR3 DNA sequence: TGTGCCAGCAGAAGCGGGAGGGTGGACGAGCAGTACTTC. Residues: CASRSGRVDEQYF.

Turning to this clone: At one end the junction does not follow the germline gene, possibly because of a read error. This chain connects TRBV6-1 to TRBJ1-1; tentative D call: TRBD1 (6 bases). The CDR3 runs 14 residues. CDR1 and CDR2 (germline): MNHNS, SASEGT. The CDR3 DNA reads as TGTGCCAGCAGTCCCCGCGGACAGAACAGCTTGGGACGGTTT. Amino acid sequence: CASSPRGQNSLGRF.

V is TRBV11-3 and J is TRBJ1-1, with D unclear. V dropped 5 bases and J dropped 0 bases, with 7 bases sitting between them. CDR1 is SGHNT and CDR2 is YENEEA in the germline V gene. This CDR3 contains 13 residues. CDR3 residues: CASSHKVNTEAFF. CDR3 in DNA: TGTGCCAGCAGCCACAAGGTGAACACTGAAGCTTTCTTT.